A single sample is the source of the 8 T cell receptor beta chains below, sequenced in a study of CD8 T cells in Susac syndrome. RNA in amounts of about 0.5 to 1 ug was reverse transcribed with random hexamers. TCRdb itself ran the immunoSEQ multiplex PCR reads through MiXCR, one entry per CDR3 protein. This sample has roughly 130,000 distinct CDR3 sequences, with roughly 96% found just once. The sample consisted of CD4+ T cells from PBMCs. The origin of the receptors is a human donor in good health.

The genes are TRBV3-1 and TRBJ2-7; 10 bases are shared with TRBD2. The germline gives CDR1 LGHDT, CDR2 YNNKEL (reference sequence). V lost 0 bases, J lost 3 bases, and 11 bases stayed unmatched. CDR3 length: 18 residues. The DNA for the CDR3 is TGTGCCAGCAGCCAAGATCGGACTAGCGGCGAGCGCAGCTACGAGCAGTACTTC. Protein sequence: CASSQDRTSGERSYEQYF.

The chain carries TRBV12-3 or TRBV12-4 and TRBJ2-1; 8 positions match TRBD2. The CDR3 runs 16 residues. After removal of 6 bases from V and 6 bases from J, the junction contained 13 bases not matched to a gene. In DNA, the CDR3 is TGTGCCAGCAGCTACACCAGCGGGAGAAGCGGCAATGAGCAGTTCTTC. Translation gives CASSYTSGRSGNEQFF.

This chain joins TRBV5-1 and TRBJ2-5; either TRBD1 or TRBD2 may fit D (5 bases each). Germline values: CDR1 SGHRS, CDR2 YFSETQ. CDR3 length equals 14 residues. V was cut by 4 bases and J by 2 bases, with 12 bases left in between. The CDR3 spells CASSTRDPQETQYF. The DNA of the CDR3 is TGCGCCAGCAGCACCCGGGACCCTCAAGAGACCCAGTACTTC.

The chain carries TRBV5-1 and TRBJ2-7; TRBD2 matches 7 bases. The CDR3 runs 14 residues. Germline values: CDR1 SGHRS, CDR2 YFSETQ. V lost 7 bases, J lost 1 base, and 8 bases stayed unmatched. CDR3 protein: CASQKREGSYEQYF. The DNA for the CDR3 is TGCGCCAGCCAAAAGAGGGAGGGATCCTACGAGCAGTACTTC.

This chain links TRBV2 with TRBJ2-1; D gene uncertain. Germline CDR1 reads SNHLY; CDR2 reads FYNNEI. With 5 bases removed from V and 3 bases from J, the gap between germline ends came to 5 bases. The CDR3 has 12 amino acids. The CDR3 DNA reads as TGTGCCAGCAGTTGGGGCTACAATGAGCAGTTCTTC. Protein: CASSWGYNEQFF.

This rearrangement joins TRBV20-1 to TRBJ2-7; D ambiguous. Germline CDR1 is DFQATT and CDR2 is SNEGSKA (reference sequence). The ends were cut back, 3 bases at V and 4 bases at J, with 10 bases in the middle. The CDR3 loop spans 12 amino acids. CDR3 in amino acids: CSARGELYEQYF. As DNA, the CDR3 is TGCAGTGCTAGGGGTGAACTATACGAGCAGTACTTC.

The CDR3 DNA reads as TGTGCCAGCAGTGGCCGGTTGGGGGCCGTTCGAGATACGCAGTATTTT. This encodes CASSGRLGAVRDTQYF. The chain has TRBV27 and TRBJ2-3, with D tentatively TRBD1 (6 bases). Germline values: CDR1 MNHEY, CDR2 SMNVEV (reference sequence). V was clipped by 5 bases and J by 5 bases, with 20 bases between them. This CDR3 spans 16 amino acids.

This chain joins TRBV2 and TRBJ2-5; D gene uncertain. The CDR3 has 11 residues. Trimming shortened V by 7 bases and J by 5 bases, and 8 bases separated the two germline ends. Germline loops: CDR1 SNHLY, CDR2 FYNNEI. In nucleotides, the CDR3 is TGTGCCAGCATGAGCTGGGAGACCCAGTACTTC. Translating gives CASMSWETQYF.